This is a list of T cell receptor beta chains from one sample in a study of cytomegalovirus exposure and HLA in healthy donors. Sequencing used immunoSEQ multiplex PCR; TCRdb keeps in-frame clones, though not all of them. The sample carries roughly 100,000 clones, 76% recorded once. Input material: PBMCs. The receptors come from a woman aged 18-29 years in good health and CMV-seropositive. Each CDR3 is given with its conserved first and last residue. The order of the fields is V gene, clone size, D gene, J gene, CDR3 DNA, CDR3 protein. The D gene is left open where the match is weak. A clone size is listed for some rows: how often the clone was seen (once, few, many), or a class if it is expanded.

TRBV30	.	TRBD1	TRBJ2-7	TGTGCCTGGAGTGAGGACAGGGGAAAGTACGAGCAGTACTTC	CAWSEDRGKYEQYF
TRBV5-1	.	TRBD1	TRBJ2-3	TGCGCCAGCAGCACAGGACAGGGTAGCACAGATACGCAGTATTTT	CASSTGQGSTDTQYF
TRBV5-1	few	.	TRBJ2-1	TGCGCCAGCAGCGGGAAGGGGGGGTACAATGAGCAGTTCTTC	CASSGKGGYNEQFF
TRBV5-4	.	TRBD2	TRBJ2-5	TGTGCCAGCAGTGGGACTAGCGGGGTCCAAGAGACCCAGTACTTC	CASSGTSGVQETQYF
TRBV2	.	TRBD1	TRBJ1-3	TGTGCCAGCAGAGCTTCCACCGGGACAGGGGGCGAATCTGGAAACACCATATATTTT	CASRASTGTGGESGNTIYF
TRBV19	.	.	TRBJ1-5	TGTGCCAGTAGTATGATAGAAATTCAGCCCCAGCATTTT	CASSMIEIQPQHF
TRBV7-8	.	TRBD1	TRBJ2-7	TGTGCCAGCAGCTTAGTAACAGGGGACCACGAGCAGTACTTC	CASSLVTGDHEQYF
TRBV30	once	.	TRBJ1-5	TGTGCCTGGAGTGTACTCGGCCGCGCGGGAGGGGGGCCCCAGCATTTT	CAWSVLGRAGGGPQHF
TRBV5-1	.	TRBD2	TRBJ2-3	TGCGCCAGCAGCTTGGGACTAGCGGGAGTGGATACGCAGTATTTT	CASSLGLAGVDTQYF
TRBV7-3	.	.	TRBJ1-1	TGTGCCAGCAGCCCGGATCCGGGGAACACTGAAGCTTTCTTT	CASSPDPGNTEAFF
TRBV5-1	.	.	TRBJ2-5	TGCGCCAGCAGCGCGGAAGAGACCCAGTACTTC	CASSAEETQYF
TRBV27	.	TRBD1	TRBJ2-5	TGTGCCAGCAGTAACAGGGGGACGGCCCAGTACTTC	CASSNRGTAQYF
TRBV6-5	.	.	TRBJ2-7	TGTGCCAGCAGTTTCACCTCGCAGGGTCGCTACGAGCAGTACTTC	CASSFTSQGRYEQYF
TRBV6-4	once	TRBD2	TRBJ2-5	TGTGCCAGCAGTCCCCCAGCGGGAGTGAGGCAAGAGACCCAGTACTTC	CASSPPAGVRQETQYF
TRBV18	.	.	TRBJ2-7	TGTGCCAGCTCACCGACAGACTCCTACGAGCAGTACTTC	CASSPTDSYEQYF
TRBV2	.	TRBD2	TRBJ2-3	TGTGCCAGCAACATAGCGGGCCCCACAGATACGCAGTATTTT	CASNIAGPTDTQYF
TRBV7-2	.	.	TRBJ2-6	TGTGCCAGCAGCTTAGGGGTTCCAGGGTTTAGCTCTGGGGCCAACGTCCTGACTTTC	CASSLGVPGFSSGANVLTF
TRBV5-1	.	.	TRBJ2-3	TGCGCCAGCAGCTTCGCCCAAGCCCGCACAGATACGCAGTATTTT	CASSFAQARTDTQYF
TRBV7-2	.	TRBD1	TRBJ1-2	TGTGCCAGCAGCTTAGGAGGGACAGTTGCCTATGGCTACACCTTC	CASSLGGTVAYGYTF
TRBV5-6	.	TRBD1	TRBJ1-2	TGTGCCAGCAGCTTGGACAGGGGGTCGGGGGGCTACACCTTC	CASSLDRGSGGYTF
TRBV30	.	.	TRBJ1-4	TGTGTATACAGGGTGGGGGTATCAACTAATGAAAAACTGTTTTTT	CVYRVGVSTNEKLFF
TRBV5-1	.	TRBD1	TRBJ1-6	TGCGCCAGCAGCTTGGCCGACAGGGGGCTGGATTCACCCCTCCACTTT	CASSLADRGLDSPLHF
TRBV10-3	.	.	TRBJ2-1	TGTGCCCTGGGGGGAAGCTCCTACAATGAGCAGTTCTTC	CALGGSSYNEQFF
TRBV9	.	.	TRBJ1-4	TGTGCCAGCAGGCCGACAGGCCTTAATGAAAAACTGTTTTTT	CASRPTGLNEKLFF
TRBV6-4	once	.	TRBJ1-4	TGTGCCAGCAGTGACTCGAATCTGCAGGGTAGCGAAAAACTGTTTTTT	CASSDSNLQGSEKLFF
TRBV5-1	.	.	TRBJ1-6	TGCGCCAGCAGCTTAGTCGGGGAATCACCCCTCCACTTT	CASSLVGESPLHF
TRBV29-1	.	TRBD2	TRBJ2-1	TGCAGCTCTAGCGGGGGCTCCTACAATGAGCAGTTCTTC	CSSSGGSYNEQFF
TRBV11-3	.	TRBD1	TRBJ2-7	TGTGCCAGCAGCCGGGACAGGGGTGGTGAGCAGTACTTC	CASSRDRGGEQYF
TRBV28	.	TRBD1	TRBJ1-1	TGTGCCAGCAGTTCCGGGACAGGGGCGTTCACTGAAACTTTCTTT	CASSSGTGAFTETFF
TRBV27	.	TRBD1	TRBJ1-1	TGTGCCAGCTTCAGGACAGGGGGCTCGGTTGAAGCTTTCTTT	CASFRTGGSVEAFF
TRBV20-1	.	.	TRBJ2-7	TGCAGTGCTAGGAGGGGGTACGAGCAGTACTTC	CSARRGYEQYF
TRBV6-5	.	TRBD2	TRBJ2-7	TGTGCCAGCAGACCGGGACTAGCGGAAACCGAGCAGTACTTC	CASRPGLAETEQYF
TRBV5-6	.	TRBD2	TRBJ2-3	TGTGCCAGCAGCTTCGGTCCACGCGGGGGGGCGCCAGATACGCAGTATTTT	CASSFGPRGGAPDTQYF
TRBV6-6	.	TRBD1	TRBJ1-2	TGTGCCAGCAGAACCGGGACAGGGCATGGCTACACCTTC	CASRTGTGHGYTF
TRBV28	.	.	TRBJ2-7	TGTGCCAGCAGTCAAACTGACAGATTCATCTACGAGCAGTACTTC	CASSQTDRFIYEQYF
TRBV7-9	.	TRBD2	TRBJ2-4	TGTGCCAGCAGCTTATTGGGACTAGCGGGAGGGACTAAAAACATTCAGTACTTC	CASSLLGLAGGTKNIQYF
TRBV18	.	.	TRBJ2-4	TGTGCCAGCTCCTCGGCGGCAGGGGCCGCTGCCAAAAACATTCAGTACTTC	CASSSAAGAAAKNIQYF
TRBV5-4	.	.	TRBJ1-1	TGTGCCAGCAGCTTCGACACCCGGAACACTGAAGCTTTCTTT	CASSFDTRNTEAFF
TRBV27	.	.	TRBJ2-7	TGTGCCAGCAGTTTAACTAGCTCGGGCGCCTACGAGCAGTACTTC	CASSLTSSGAYEQYF
TRBV6-6	.	.	TRBJ2-7	TGTGCCAGCAGTTACCGGGGACAACTCTACGAGCAGTACTTC	CASSYRGQLYEQYF
TRBV6-1	.	.	TRBJ2-6	TGTGCCATCGGGTCCTCTGGGGCCAACGTCCTGACTTTC	CAIGSSGANVLTF
TRBV13	once	.	TRBJ1-6	TGTGCCAGCAGCAAGCGGAGTCCTCCCGGAGATCCCCTCCACTTT	CASSKRSPPGDPLHF
TRBV19	.	.	TRBJ2-2	TGTGCCAGTGGCCAGGGTACCGGGGAGCTGTTTTTT	CASGQGTGELFF
TRBV2	.	.	TRBJ1-2	TGTGCCAGCCGTGGGGGGTGGGACACGAACTATGGCTACACCTTC	CASRGGWDTNYGYTF
TRBV29-1	.	TRBD1	TRBJ1-2	TGCAGCGTTGGGGGCCCACAGGGGGCAGGCGGCTACACCTTC	CSVGGPQGAGGYTF